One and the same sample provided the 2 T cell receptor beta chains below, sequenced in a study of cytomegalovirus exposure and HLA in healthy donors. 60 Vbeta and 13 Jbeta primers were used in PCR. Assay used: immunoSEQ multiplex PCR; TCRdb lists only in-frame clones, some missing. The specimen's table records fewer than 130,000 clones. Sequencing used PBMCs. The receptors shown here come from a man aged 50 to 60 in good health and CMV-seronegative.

In DNA, the CDR3 is TGCGCCAGCAGCTTCCTCTATCCAGGTGAAAAACTGTTTTTT. As protein: CASSFLYPGEKLFF. The chain joins TRBV5-1 to TRBJ1-4; D call uncertain. The germline V gene encodes CDR1 SGHRS and CDR2 YFSETQ. The CDR3 sequence is 14 residues long. V gave up 2 bases and J gave up 7 bases, with 12 bases separating them.

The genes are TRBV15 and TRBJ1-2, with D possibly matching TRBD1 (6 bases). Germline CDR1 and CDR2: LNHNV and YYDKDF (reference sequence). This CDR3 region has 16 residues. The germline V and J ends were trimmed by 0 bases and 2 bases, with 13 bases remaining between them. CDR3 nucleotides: TGTGCCACCAGCAGAGATACGCCAGGGGTGAACTATGGCTACACCTTC. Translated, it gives CATSRDTPGVNYGYTF.